These 31 T cell receptor beta chains originate from one sample sequenced in a study of T-cell memory formation after mild COVID-19. MiXCR was run by TCRdb on the 5' RACE reads, yielding one entry per CDR3 protein. The profile shows hundreds of thousands of distinct CDR3 sequences, about a fifth of them singletons. The sequencing sample was made of PBMCs or a T cell subset sorted from them (not recorded which). The receptor set was obtained from an adult woman who had mild COVID-19 (a few samples of this study predate the infection). Cell type and time point are not known.

The chain has TRBV29-1 and TRBJ2-2; the D is unclear. The germline V and J ends were trimmed by 2 bases and 1 base, with 11 bases remaining between them. The length of the CDR3 is 15 residues. Germline assignment: CDR1 SQVTM and CDR2 ANQGSEA. The CDR3 loop is CSVENPQKNTGELFF. The CDR3 region has the DNA TGCAGCGTTGAAAATCCTCAGAAGAACACCGGGGAGCTGTTTTTT.

V usage is TRBV12-3 or TRBV12-4 and J usage is TRBJ2-1, with 7 bases identical to TRBD2. V lost 3 bases, J lost 0 bases, and 11 bases stayed unmatched. CDR3 length: 18 residues. CDR3 sequence reads: CASSFILAGALSYNEQFF. CDR3 bases: TGTGCCAGCAGTTTCATATTGGCGGGAGCCCTCTCCTACAATGAGCAGTTCTTC.

The chain has TRBV7-9 and TRBJ2-7; 7 nucleotides align to TRBD1. J lost 2 bases, V lost 3 bases, and 13 bases had no gene match. CDR3 length: 17 residues. Germline V lookup: CDR1 SEHNR, CDR2 FQNEAQ (reference sequence). The CDR3, as DNA: TGTGCCAGCAGCTTCAATCCGCCGGACAGGTCAACCTACGAGCAGTACTTC. Residues: CASSFNPPDRSTYEQYF. Full variable domain (outside the CDR3, taken from reference TRBV7-9 and TRBJ2-7): DTGVSQNPRHKITKRGQNVTFRCDPISEHNRLYWYRQTLGQGPEFLTYFQNEAQLEKSRLLSDRFSAERPKGSFSTLEIQRTEQGDSAMYLCASSFNPPDRSTYEQYFGPGTRLTVT.

The table lists this clonotype with a few counts. This chain links TRBV29-1 with TRBJ2-3; 11 bases are a match to TRBD2. The CDR3 is 15 residues long. The germline V gene encodes CDR1 SQVTM and CDR2 ANQGSEA. The junction had 8 bases not matched to a gene; V was cut back by 6 bases and J by 3 bases. The CDR3 region is CSVALAGVGTDTQYF. CDR3 coding DNA: TGCAGCGTCGCACTAGCGGGAGTGGGGACAGATACGCAGTATTTT.

This clonotype came up many times. J is TRBJ1-1 and V is TRBV12-3 or TRBV12-4; no definite D call. The CDR3 runs 11 residues. The germline V and J ends were trimmed by 6 bases and 10 bases, with 12 bases remaining between them. CDR3 nucleotide sequence: TGTGCCAGCAGGCAACGGATCCGAGCTTTCTTT. Translated, it gives CASRQRIRAFF.

J is TRBJ2-3 and V is TRBV11-3, with D maybe TRBD1 (6 bases). The CDR3 is 18 residues long. V was clipped by 4 bases and J by 4 bases, with 24 bases between them. CDR1 is SGHNT and CDR2 is YENEEA in the germline V gene. CDR3 region: CASSYLQGARVRPDTQYF. DNA for the CDR3: TGTGCCAGCAGCTATTTACAGGGCGCGAGGGTCCGACCAGATACGCAGTATTTT. Complete variable domain (other parts from reference TRBV11-3 and TRBJ2-3): EAGVVQSPRYKIIEKKQPVAFWCNPISGHNTLYWYLQNLGQGPELLIRYENEEAVDDSQLPKDRFSAERLKGVDSTLKIQPAELGDSAVYLCASSYLQGARVRPDTQYFGPGTRLTVL.

A few counts support this clonotype. The chain carries TRBV7-2 and TRBJ1-2; tentatively, D is TRBD1 (5 bases). CDR1 SGHTA and CDR2 FQGNSA come from the germline V gene. Deletions cut 5 bases from V and 5 bases from J, with 9 bases between. The CDR3 covers 12 residues. The CDR3 DNA reads as TGTGCCAGCAGCCCGGACAAATATGGCTACACCTTC. It translates to CASSPDKYGYTF.

V usage is TRBV7-9 and J usage is TRBJ1-2, with 12 bases that match TRBD1. The germline V gene encodes CDR1 SEHNR and CDR2 FQNEAQ (reference sequence). This CDR3 has 14 residues. J was trimmed by 7 bases and V by 1 base; bases with no gene match: 1. In DNA form, the CDR3 reads TGTGCCAGCAGCTTAGGGGACAGGGGGCCTGGCTACACCTTC. Residues: CASSLGDRGPGYTF.

This clonotype was counted ten times or more. The chain has TRBV18 and TRBJ1-1; 8 nucleotides align to TRBD1. The germline CDR1 and CDR2 sequences are KGHSH and LQKENI. V shed 8 bases and J 1 base; nucleotides not matched to a gene: 3. The CDR3 sequence is 13 residues long. The chain's CDR3 is CASSRGQNTEAFF. CDR3 in DNA: TGTGCCAGCAGCAGGGGGCAGAACACTGAAGCTTTCTTT.

This clonotype was detected only a few times. The gene calls are TRBV7-3 and TRBJ2-1; the match to TRBD2 covers 7 bases. The J segment lost 1 base and the V segment lost 0 bases, leaving 6 bases of the junction unmatched. The CDR3 consists of 17 residues. Germline V gene sequence: CDR1 SGHTA, CDR2 FQGTGA. The CDR3 reads CASSLTPDGGSYNEQFF. CDR3 nucleotides: TGTGCCAGCAGCTTAACGCCGGACGGGGGGTCCTACAATGAGCAGTTCTTC.

This clonotype was seen repeatedly, ten times or more. The V and J genes are TRBV20-1 and TRBJ1-5, with 12 bases that match TRBD1. The CDR3 is 19 amino acids. J gave up 2 bases and V 1 base, and 12 bases lay outside the gene matches. The germline V gene encodes CDR1 DFQATT and CDR2 SNEGSKA (reference sequence). The CDR3 DNA is TGCAGTGCTAGAGGACCCGGGACAGGGGGCCCTACTCGCAATCAGCCCCAGCATTTT. The encoded protein is CSARGPGTGGPTRNQPQHF.

This clonotype showed up just a few times. The V call is TRBV20-1, the J call TRBJ2-1; D remains ambiguous. The CDR3 totals 11 residues. V was cut by 0 bases and J by 8 bases, with 5 bases left in between. Germline CDR1 is DFQATT and CDR2 is SNEGSKA (reference sequence). CDR3 region: CSARDSYEQFF. DNA for the CDR3: TGCAGTGCTAGAGACTCGTATGAGCAGTTCTTC.

The V call is TRBV20-1, the J call TRBJ2-1; 7 nucleotides line up with TRBD2. V was pared by 5 bases and J by 0 bases, with 7 bases of the junction left unmatched. CDR3 length equals 15 residues. Germline CDR1 is DFQATT and CDR2 is SNEGSKA (reference sequence). CDR3: CSAVKGGSSYNEQFF. DNA of the CDR3: TGCAGTGCTGTAAAAGGCGGGAGCTCCTACAATGAGCAGTTCTTC.

This clonotype has just a few counts. V is TRBV7-3 and J is TRBJ1-1; TRBD1 matches 7 bases. Germline CDR1 and CDR2: SGHTA and FQGTGA. There are 14 residues in the CDR3. V trimming: 4 bases; J trimming: 4 bases; junction bases outside the gene matches: 6. The CDR3 protein is CASSYGDRGTEAFF. In DNA form, the CDR3 reads TGTGCCAGCAGCTACGGGGACAGAGGCACTGAAGCTTTCTTT.

This clonotype was seen at least ten times. V is TRBV20-1 and J is TRBJ1-2, with unresolved D. Trimming stripped 6 bases from V and 7 bases from J, with 30 bases between. Per the germline V gene, CDR1 is DFQATT and CDR2 is SNEGSKA (reference sequence). This CDR3 spans 17 amino acids. The CDR3 is CSAPHSGGPVLSGGYTF. CDR3 in DNA: TGCAGTGCCCCACATTCGGGTGGTCCTGTGCTTAGCGGTGGCTACACCTTC.

The DNA for the CDR3 is TGTGCCAGCAGCAAAGAGGGTGCGGCTAGCGGGGGCCCTTCCCAAGAGACCCAGTACTTC. This translates into CASSKEGAASGGPSQETQYF. The chain links TRBV21-1 to TRBJ2-5; TRBD2, the D gene given by the table, was not confirmed from the DNA. TRBV21-1 is a pseudogene locus. This CDR3 is built from 20 residues.

This chain uses TRBV24-1 with TRBJ2-1; 8 positions match TRBD1. The junction had 7 bases not matched to a gene; V was cut back by 4 bases and J by 9 bases. The V gene's germline CDR1 is KGHDR and CDR2 SFDVKD. This CDR3 contains 14 residues. Written as DNA, the CDR3 is TGTGCCACCAGTGACGCGGACAGGGTAGGTGAGCAGTTCTTC. Its protein product is CATSDADRVGEQFF.

V gene TRBV6-1 combines with J gene TRBJ2-2; 7 positions match TRBD1. V lost 5 bases, J lost 2 bases, and 2 bases stayed unmatched. CDR1 and CDR2 from the germline V gene are MNHNS and SASEGT. CDR3 size: 14 residues. In DNA, the CDR3 is TGTGCCAGCAGTACAGGGGTTAACACCGGGGAGCTGTTTTTT. Protein product: CASSTGVNTGELFF.

This chain uses TRBV18 with TRBJ1-2; 9 nucleotides agree with TRBD1. The CDR3 is 15 residues long. Germline loops: CDR1 KGHSH, CDR2 LQKENI. With V trimmed by 3 bases and J by 5 bases, 7 bases remained unmatched. The DNA of the CDR3 is TGTGCCAGCTCACCGAAGATCGGGACAGGGTATGGCTACACCTTC. Translating it yields CASSPKIGTGYGYTF.

This clonotype was detected only a few times. V gene TRBV5-1 combines with J gene TRBJ1-1; D not resolved. The CDR3 extends over 11 amino acids. Germline V gene sequence: CDR1 SGHRS, CDR2 YFSETQ. V lost 0 bases to trimming and J lost 10 bases, with 7 bases between them. The CDR3 region has the DNA TGCGCCAGCAGCTTGGACAGCGTAGCTTTCTTT. Protein product: CASSLDSVAFF.

The V gene is TRBV20-1, the J gene TRBJ2-3; no clear D gene. CDR1 is DFQATT and CDR2 is SNEGSKA in the germline V gene (reference sequence). The V end lost 3 bases, the J end lost 1 base, and 11 bases lay between the germline ends. The CDR3 runs to 14 residues. CDR3 residues: CSASPPPGTDTQYF. The DNA for the CDR3 is TGCAGTGCTAGCCCCCCCCCGGGCACAGATACGCAGTATTTT.

This clonotype occurred a few times. The rearrangement uses TRBV20-1 and TRBJ2-1; D uncertain. The CDR3 has 13 amino acids. Deletions cut 6 bases from V and 6 bases from J, with 15 bases between. The germline V gene encodes CDR1 DFQATT and CDR2 SNEGSKA (reference sequence). CDR3 residues: CSALGVPSNEQFF. The CDR3 DNA follows: TGCAGTGCCCTGGGTGTACCAAGCAATGAGCAGTTCTTC.

V is TRBV7-9 and J is TRBJ1-1, with D possibly being TRBD1 (5 bases). The CDR3 totals 17 residues. Trimming removed 5 bases at V and 7 bases at J, with 26 bases between. Germline values: CDR1 SEHNR, CDR2 FQNEAQ (reference sequence). The CDR3 loop reads CASSTRGPGTSRSEAFF. CDR3 DNA: TGTGCCAGCAGCACGCGAGGCCCCGGGACGTCAAGAAGTGAAGCTTTCTTT.

V gene TRBV20-1 combines with J gene TRBJ1-2; 8 positions match TRBD1. Germline V lookup: CDR1 DFQATT, CDR2 SNEGSKA (reference sequence). Trimming at V came to 5 bases and at J to 6 bases, leaving 8 bases not matched to a gene. This CDR3 is 13 amino acids long. DNA for the CDR3: TGCAGTGCTCGGGCCGGGACAGGCCATGGCTACACCTTC. Its protein is CSARAGTGHGYTF.

There are a few counts of this clonotype. V usage is TRBV6-5 and J usage is TRBJ1-2; possible D gene TRBD1, 5 bases. In germline, CDR1 is MNHEY, CDR2 SVGAGI. CDR3 length: 18 residues. V lost 0 bases and J 4 bases, leaving 21 bases between the germline ends. The CDR3 here is CASSYSRSQAGSIYGYTF. The CDR3 coding sequence is TGTGCCAGCAGTTACTCGCGCTCCCAGGCAGGGTCGATCTATGGCTACACCTTC.

This clonotype was found a few times. This chain joins TRBV25-1 and TRBJ1-4; D is perhaps TRBD1 (5 bases). V was cut by 4 bases and J by 0 bases, with 6 bases left in between. This CDR3 contains 14 residues. The germline V gene has CDR1 MGHDK and CDR2 SYGVNS. CDR3 coding DNA: TGTGCCAGCAGTGCCAGGGCAACTAATGAAAAACTGTTTTTT. Amino acid sequence: CASSARATNEKLFF.

This clonotype has only a few counts. The rearrangement joins TRBV5-1 to TRBJ1-5, with D tentatively TRBD1 (6 bases). Germline CDR1 SGHRS, CDR2 YFSETQ. V was cut by 4 bases and J by 0 bases, with 14 bases left in between. CDR3 length equals 16 residues. The CDR3 region has the DNA TGCGCCAGCAGCCCCGCGGGGACAAATAGCAATCAGCCCCAGCATTTT. This codes for CASSPAGTNSNQPQHF.

The chain employs TRBV3-1 and TRBJ2-2; the D is unclear. V lost 4 bases and J 12 bases, leaving 6 bases between the germline ends. This CDR3 has 10 residues. CDR1 is LGHDT, CDR2 YNNKEL, per germline (reference sequence). This CDR3 reads CASSLVQLFF. The CDR3, as DNA: TGTGCCAGCAGCCTTGTTCAGCTGTTTTTT.

This chain connects TRBV2 to TRBJ1-1; 8 bases line up with TRBD1. Germline-derived CDR1 and CDR2 are SNHLY and FYNNEI. This CDR3 is built from 15 residues. V was clipped by 9 bases and J by 2 bases; unmatched bases: 11. The CDR3 loop is CASQQRTGSNTEAFF. The CDR3 nucleotides are TGTGCCAGTCAACAACGGACAGGGTCCAACACTGAAGCTTTCTTT.

The chain has TRBV24-1 and TRBJ2-5, with TRBD1 identical over 9 bases. This CDR3 has 15 amino acids. With V trimmed by 3 bases and J by 5 bases, 6 bases remained unmatched. Germline V lookup: CDR1 KGHDR, CDR2 SFDVKD. The CDR3 protein is CATSDDGTGMETQYF. The DNA of the CDR3 is TGTGCCACCAGTGATGACGGGACAGGGATGGAGACCCAGTACTTC.

The chain uses TRBV24-1 and TRBJ1-5; 8 nucleotides align to TRBD1. This CDR3 region has 16 residues. Trimming cost V 5 bases and J 2 bases; bases outside gene matches: 7. The germline CDR1 and CDR2 sequences are KGHDR and SFDVKD. Written as DNA, the CDR3 is TGTGCCACCAGTGCCTCAGGGGGCACGGGCAATCAGCCCCAGCATTTT. It specifies CATSASGGTGNQPQHF.